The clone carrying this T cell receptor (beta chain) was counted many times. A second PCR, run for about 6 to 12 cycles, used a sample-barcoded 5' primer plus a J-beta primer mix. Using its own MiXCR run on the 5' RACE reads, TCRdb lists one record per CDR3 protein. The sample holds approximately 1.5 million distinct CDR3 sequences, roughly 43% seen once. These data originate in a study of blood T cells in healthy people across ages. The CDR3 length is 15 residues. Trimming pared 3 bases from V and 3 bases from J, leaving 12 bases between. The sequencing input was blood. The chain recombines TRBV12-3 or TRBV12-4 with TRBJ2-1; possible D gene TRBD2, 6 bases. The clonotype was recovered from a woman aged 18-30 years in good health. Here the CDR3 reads CASSFSGRLYNEQFF. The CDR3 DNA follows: TGTGCCAGCAGTTTTTCCGGGAGACTCTACAATGAGCAGTTCTTC.